The 20 T cell receptor beta chains below all came from one sample that was sequenced in a study of tumor-infiltrating lymphocytes in primary liver carcinoma. Between roughly 20 and 31 mg of unsorted bulk tissue served as the source from which RNA and DNA were co-extracted. Reverse transcription of roughly 470 ng total RNA with a constant-region primer produced TCR beta cDNA. Generation of the TCR beta libraries relied on three nested multiplex PCR rounds using slightly modified ARM-PCR. TRBV1-TRBV30 forward primers and a C-beta reverse primer were used in the first two PCR rounds, which each ran for approximately 10 cycles. TCRdb re-derived calls from the multiplex PCR reads in MiXCR, one entry per CDR3 protein. The data show approximately 110,000 distinct CDR3 sequences, 64% seen once. Material: liver tumor tissue from sampling region 3. Subset noted: tumor region T3, left-lateral pole. These receptor sequences come from a woman aged 55-69 years with primary liver carcinoma and hepatitis B virus infection.

In this sample, this clonotype is medium-sized (0.01 to 0.1%). This chain uses TRBV11-2 with TRBJ2-3; D remains ambiguous. This CDR3 spans 16 amino acids. Germline-derived CDR1 and CDR2 are SGHAT and FQNNGV. V was trimmed by 0 bases and J by 2 bases, leaving 12 bases between them. CDR3 DNA: TGTGCCAGCAGCTTAGAACCATCCTACCCCACAGATACGCAGTATTTT. This gives the protein CASSLEPSYPTDTQYF.

In regard to this clonotype: Being one base from a much bigger clone, this may be a read error. The rearrangement joins TRBV6-1 to TRBJ2-1; the match to TRBD2 covers 7 bases. The V gene's germline CDR1 is MNHNS and CDR2 SASEGT. The CDR3 totals 15 residues. This CDR3 reads CATLAGLSSYDEQFF. The DNA for the CDR3 is TGTGCCACCTTAGCGGGCTTGAGCTCCTACGATGAGCAGTTCTTC.

As regards this clonotype: This could be a read error, since a much larger clone is one nucleotide away. The rearrangement uses TRBV29-1 and TRBJ1-1; maybe TRBD1 (6 bases). In germline, CDR1 is SQVTM, CDR2 ANQGSEA. The length of the CDR3 is 13 residues. The CDR3 protein is CSVDPQRDTEALF. CDR3 DNA: TGCAGCGTTGATCCCCAGCGGGACACTGAAGCTTTATTT.

This clonotype has at least ten counts. The V call is TRBV29-1, the J call TRBJ2-3; 7 bases align to TRBD2. The CDR3 covers 14 residues. CDR1 and CDR2 (germline): SQVTM, ANQGSEA. Germline trimming cut 5 bases from V and 1 base from J; bases unmatched to any gene: 6. As DNA, the CDR3 is TGCAGCGTTCGGACTAGGCCCCGCACAGATACGCAGTATTTT. It yields the protein CSVRTRPRTDTQYF.

A remark on this clonotype: This clone may be a read error of a much larger clone one base away. V is TRBV6-1 and J is TRBJ2-5; 9 nucleotides match TRBD1. CDR3 length equals 14 residues. Per the germline V gene, CDR1 is MNHNS and CDR2 is SASEGT. The CDR3 spells CASSLTGGPETRYF. CDR3 DNA: TGTGCCAGCAGTCTAACAGGGGGCCCAGAGACCCGGTACTTC.

To note about this clonotype: The junction departs from germline at one end; a sequencing error may be responsible. The genes are TRBV11-3 and TRBJ2-5, with D unresolved. The CDR3 sequence is 12 residues long. Germline values: CDR1 SGHNT, CDR2 YENEEA. The CDR3 is CANSLDTETQSF. The CDR3 DNA sequence: TGTGCCAACAGCTTAGACACAGAGACCCAATCCTTC.

With regard to this clonotype: This clone may be a read error of a much larger clone one base away. This chain joins TRBV5-4 and TRBJ2-1; the match to TRBD2 covers 10 bases. Germline CDR1 and CDR2: SGHNT and YYREEE (reference sequence). The CDR3 spans 14 residues. CDR3 DNA sequence: TGTGCCAGCAGCTCGGGACTAGCGAGCAATGAGCACTTCTTC. Its translation: CASSSGLASNEHFF.

This clonotype has more than one count but fewer than ten. This may be a read error: a much more frequent sequence differs by one nucleotide. The chain has TRBV5-4 and TRBJ2-3; D is ambiguous. From germline, CDR1 is SGHNT and CDR2 YYREEE (reference sequence). The CDR3 has 17 residues. V lost 5 bases and J 4 bases, leaving 23 bases between the germline ends. The CDR3 loop is CASRGSTQSAYADTQYF. CDR3 nucleotides: TGTGCCAGCAGGGGGTCTACCCAGTCCGCCTACGCAGATACGCAGTATTTT.

The chain employs TRBV28 and TRBJ2-7; unclear D gene. Germline lookup yields CDR1 MDHEN and CDR2 SYDVKM. The CDR3 is 13 amino acids. Trimming left V 3 bases short and J 1 base short, with 7 bases between. The DNA for the CDR3 is TGTGCCAGCAGTTTCGCAGTGTCCTACGAGCAGTACTTC. This sequence encodes CASSFAVSYEQYF.

This clonotype was observed a single time. The chain combines TRBV5-6 with TRBJ2-3, with D perhaps matching TRBD2 (7 bases). The CDR3 runs 16 residues. CDR1 is SGHDT and CDR2 is YYEEEE in the germline V gene. V was trimmed by 0 bases and J by 2 bases, leaving 13 bases between them. The CDR3 sequence is CASSLERGAATDTQYF. DNA for the CDR3: TGTGCCAGCAGCTTGGAACGGGGGGCGGCCACAGATACGCAGTATTTT.

This clonotype was recorded a few times. This chain uses TRBV7-9 with TRBJ2-2; 8 bases agree with TRBD2. Germline lookup yields CDR1 SEHNR and CDR2 FQNEAQ (reference sequence). CDR3 length equals 15 residues. J lost 5 bases, V lost 4 bases, and 6 bases had no gene match. The DNA of the CDR3 is TGTGCCAGCAGCTCAATAGCGGGATCAACCGGGGAGCTGTTTTTT. Its protein is CASSSIAGSTGELFF.

Notes on this clonotype: Compared with germline, one end of the junction differs, possibly owing to a read error. This chain joins TRBV12-5 and TRBJ2-5, with a tentative D call TRBD2 (6 bases). Germline lookup yields CDR1 LGHNT and CDR2 FRNRAP. CDR3 size: 15 residues. This CDR3 is CGSGTSDSPGEAQYF. The CDR3 nucleotides are TGTGGTAGTGGTACCTCTGACAGCCCGGGGGAGGCCCAGTACTTC. Full variable domain (outside the CDR3, taken from reference TRBV12-5 and TRBJ2-5): DARVTQTPRHKVTEMGQEVTMRCQPILGHNTVFWYRQTMMQGLELLAYFRNRAPLDDSGMPKDRFSAEMPDATLATLKIQPSEPRDSAVYFCGSGTSDSPGEAQYFGPGTRLLVL.

This clonotype was counted once. Here the CDR3 omits its conserved ending phenylalanine or tryptophan, so a read error is the likely source. The chain combines TRBV11-3 with TRBJ2-2; D is perhaps TRBD2 (6 bases). The CDR3 contains 17 residues. Germline loops: CDR1 SGHNT, CDR2 YENEEA. The CDR3 region has the DNA TGTGCCAGCAGCTTATCTCGTGGGGGTAATCGCGCCGGGGGGCTGTTTTTG. Its protein product is CASSLSRGGNRAGGLFL.

The chain has TRBV20-1 and TRBJ1-1, with 10 bases lining up with TRBD1. V shed 1 base and J 4 bases; nucleotides not matched to a gene: 12. Germline V gene sequence: CDR1 DFQATT, CDR2 SNEGSKA (reference sequence). This CDR3 contains 17 residues. Here the CDR3 DNA reads TGCAGTGCTAGAGGGGGACAGGGGCTTGGCATTGGCACTGAAGCTTTCTTT. Protein sequence: CSARGGQGLGIGTEAFF.

The V and J genes are TRBV4-1 and TRBJ2-1, with 10 bases aligning to TRBD2. Germline CDR1 and CDR2: MGHRA and YSYEKL. This CDR3 is 17 amino acids long. V lost 4 bases, J lost 2 bases, and 8 bases stayed unmatched. This CDR3 is CASSRSGLAETYNEQFF. The CDR3 DNA is TGCGCCAGCAGCCGTTCAGGACTAGCGGAAACCTACAATGAGCAGTTCTTC.

The chain carries TRBV10-3 and TRBJ1-1; D is ambiguous. Trimming removed 0 bases from V and 7 bases from J, with 9 bases in between. CDR3 length equals 13 residues. The germline gives CDR1 ENHRY, CDR2 SYGVKD. CDR3 residues: CAISESGMVEAFF. In nucleotides, the CDR3 is TGTGCCATCAGTGAGTCGGGGATGGTTGAAGCTTTCTTT.

For this clonotype: This could be a read error, since a much larger clone is one nucleotide away. V usage is TRBV7-9 and J usage is TRBJ1-2, with a possible D match to TRBD1 (6 bases). Germline V gives CDR1 SEHNR, CDR2 FQNEAQ (reference sequence). The CDR3 consists of 15 residues. CDR3 nucleotide sequence: TGTGTCAGCAGCGCCAGTGGGGGGCTTGGCTATGGCTACACCTTC. Protein sequence: CVSSASGGLGYGYTF.

A remark on this clonotype: Germline and junction disagree at one end, which may indicate a read error. CDR3 amino acids: CVSSLRAQHQHF. The CDR3 coding sequence is TGTGTCAGCAGTTTAAGGGCTCAGCACCAGCATTTT. The chain employs TRBV28 and TRBJ1-5; unclear D gene. The CDR3 is 12 amino acids. The germline CDR1 and CDR2 sequences are MDHEN and SYDVKM.

This clonotype is medium-sized within its sample. J is TRBJ1-2 and V is TRBV11-2; tentative D call: TRBD1 (5 bases). V dropped 1 base and J dropped 3 bases, with 12 bases sitting between them. The CDR3 is 15 amino acids. CDR1 and CDR2 from the germline V gene are SGHAT and FQNNGV. As DNA, the CDR3 is TGTGCCAGCAGCTTAGCGGGGCATCCGGACTATGGCTACACCTTC. It specifies CASSLAGHPDYGYTF.

The table lists this clonotype with a few counts. The gene calls are TRBV2 and TRBJ2-7, with 8 bases that match TRBD1. This CDR3 contains 14 residues. Trimming removed 1 base from V and 4 bases from J; junction bases left unmatched: 3. Germline CDR1 and CDR2: SNHLY and FYNNEI. The CDR3 spells CASSEGRGPYEQYF. The DNA for the CDR3 is TGTGCCAGCAGTGAAGGCAGGGGGCCGTACGAGCAGTACTTC.